Given below is one T cell receptor beta chain in context. Sequencing used immunoSEQ multiplex PCR; TCRdb keeps in-frame clones, though not all of them. The sample holds 250,000 to 300,000 clones, over 80% seen once. These data belong to a study of blood T cell repertoires in COVID-19. Across the whole study: Specimens from acute and convalescent COVID-19 originated in the United States, Italy and Spain. PBMCs, B-cell-depleted T cells, or T cells were the source of the cDNA or gDNA that made up the material.

This study enrolled people aged roughly 18 to 100 from about two dozen US geographic areas. Cohorts were based on clinical histories the participants reported. CDR1 SGHAT and CDR2 FQNNGV come from the germline V gene. Trimming took off 4 bases at V and 7 bases at J, with 13 bases between the two ends. The CDR3 contains 13 residues. This TCR was recovered from a human donor in a cohort exposed to, infected with or recovered from COVID-19 (not recorded which). The donor label of this sample is uncertain. The sample consisted of PBMCs or T cells enriched from blood (not recorded which). The J gene is TRBJ1-1, the V gene TRBV11-2; D gene unclear. The CDR3 here is CASSSNLVFEAFF. The CDR3 DNA sequence: TGTGCCAGCAGCTCAAACTTGGTCTTTGAAGCTTTCTTT.